A single sample gave rise to the 5 T cell receptor beta chains below, sequenced in a study of T cell responses to AZD1222 COVID-19 vaccine. Sequenced by immunoSEQ multiplex PCR; TCRdb stores in-frame clones only, minus some. The sample includes roughly 100,000 clones, roughly 86% seen only once; the top ten take about a sixth. The sample in question was peripheral blood, obtained 28 days after the second AZD1222 dose. These receptors were taken from an adult who received the AZD1222 COVID-19 vaccine.

V is TRBV2 and J is TRBJ2-7; 13 bases map to TRBD2. CDR1 and CDR2 from the germline V gene are SNHLY and FYNNEI. The CDR3 totals 18 residues. Germline trimming cut 1 base from V and 4 bases from J; bases unmatched to any gene: 10. The chain's CDR3 is CASSEGPTSGRTLYEQYF. As DNA, the CDR3 is TGTGCCAGCAGTGAAGGACCGACTAGCGGGAGGACCCTTTACGAGCAGTACTTC.

The rearrangement links TRBV30 to TRBJ2-7; 8 bases line up with TRBD2. J was trimmed by 7 bases and V by 2 bases; bases with no gene match: 10. CDR1 and CDR2 from the germline V gene are GTSNPN and SVGIG (reference sequence). The CDR3 consists of 14 residues. CDR3 nucleotide sequence: TGTGCCTGGAGTCGGGGGGGAGGAGGGGTAGAGCAGTACTTC. Its protein product is CAWSRGGGGVEQYF.

The genes are TRBV29-1 and TRBJ1-4; no definite D call. The CDR3 has 12 amino acids. V dropped 1 base and J dropped 4 bases, with 4 bases sitting between them. Germline CDR1 reads SQVTM; CDR2 reads ANQGSEA. CDR3 DNA sequence: TGCAGCGTTGAAGCCGGTAATGAAAAACTGTTTTTT. Translation gives CSVEAGNEKLFF.

This chain links TRBV7-8 with TRBJ1-5, with a weak D call TRBD1 (6 bases). The CDR3 is made up of 16 amino acids. V was shortened by 1 base and J by 2 bases, with 12 bases between the two germline ends. Germline values: CDR1 SGHVS, CDR2 FQNEAQ. The CDR3 spells CASSLERAGGNQPQHF. In DNA, the CDR3 is TGTGCCAGCAGCTTAGAAAGGGCAGGGGGCAATCAGCCCCAGCATTTT.

The chain recombines TRBV29-1 with TRBJ1-1; 10 nucleotides align to TRBD1. After removal of 4 bases from V and 4 bases from J, the junction contained 3 bases not matched to a gene. This CDR3 contains 13 residues. Germline V gives CDR1 SQVTM, CDR2 ANQGSEA. CDR3 DNA sequence: TGCAGCGTTGTAGGGGACAGGGGCACTGAAGCTTTCTTT. Translating gives CSVVGDRGTEAFF.